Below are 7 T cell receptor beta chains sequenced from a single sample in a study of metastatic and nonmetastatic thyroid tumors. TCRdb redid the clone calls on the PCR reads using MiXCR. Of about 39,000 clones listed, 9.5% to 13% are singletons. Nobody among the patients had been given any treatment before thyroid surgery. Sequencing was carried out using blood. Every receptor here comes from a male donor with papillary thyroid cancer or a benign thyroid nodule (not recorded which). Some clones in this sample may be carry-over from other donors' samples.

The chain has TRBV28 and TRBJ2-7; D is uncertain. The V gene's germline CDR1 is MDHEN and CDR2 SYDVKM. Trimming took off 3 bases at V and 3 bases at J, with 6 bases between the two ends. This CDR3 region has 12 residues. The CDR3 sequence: CASSFGRYEQYF. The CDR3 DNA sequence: TGTGCCAGCAGTTTTGGACGCTACGAGCAGTACTTC.

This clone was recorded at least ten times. The CDR3 here is CAWQLQGEYQPQHF. CDR3 coding DNA: TGTGCCTGGCAGCTCCAGGGGGAATATCAGCCCCAGCATTTT. The chain recombines TRBV30 with TRBJ1-5, with 7 bases lining up with TRBD1. This CDR3 contains 14 residues. After removal of 5 bases from V and 5 bases from J, the junction contained 9 bases not matched to a gene. In germline, CDR1 is GTSNPN, CDR2 SVGIG (reference sequence). Full variable domain (missing parts from reference TRBV30 and TRBJ1-5): SQTIHQWPATLVQPVGSPLSLECTVEGTSNPNLYWYRQAAGRGLQLLFYSVGIGQISSEVPQNLSASRPQDRQFILSSKKLLLSDSGFYLCAWQLQGEYQPQHFGDGTRLSIL.

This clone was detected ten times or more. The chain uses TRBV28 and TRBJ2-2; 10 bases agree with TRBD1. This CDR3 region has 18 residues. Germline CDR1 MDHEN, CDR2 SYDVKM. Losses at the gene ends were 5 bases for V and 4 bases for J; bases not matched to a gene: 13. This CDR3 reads CASSLNGGTGVFTGELFF. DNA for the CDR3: TGTGCCAGCAGTCTCAACGGGGGGACAGGGGTTTTCACCGGGGAGCTGTTTTTT.

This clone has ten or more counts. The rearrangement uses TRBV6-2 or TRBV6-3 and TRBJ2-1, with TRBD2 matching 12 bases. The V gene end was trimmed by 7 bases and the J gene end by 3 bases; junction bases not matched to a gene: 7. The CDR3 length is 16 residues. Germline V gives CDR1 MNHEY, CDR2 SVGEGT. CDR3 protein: CASITWTSGIYNEQFF. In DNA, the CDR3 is TGTGCCAGCATTACCTGGACTAGCGGGATCTACAATGAGCAGTTCTTC.

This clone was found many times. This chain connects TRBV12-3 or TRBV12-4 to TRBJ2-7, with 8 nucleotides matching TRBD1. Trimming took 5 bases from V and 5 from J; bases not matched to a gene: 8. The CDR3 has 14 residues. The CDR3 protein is CASSLGQGRHEQYF. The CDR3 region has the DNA TGTGCCAGCAGTCTCGGACAGGGCCGGCACGAGCAGTACTTC.

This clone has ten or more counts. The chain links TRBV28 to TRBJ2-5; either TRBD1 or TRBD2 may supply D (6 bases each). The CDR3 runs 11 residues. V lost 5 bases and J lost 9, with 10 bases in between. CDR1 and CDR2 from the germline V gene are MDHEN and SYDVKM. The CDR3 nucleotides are TGTGCCAGCAGTCGTAGGGGGGCCCAGTACTTC. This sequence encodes CASSRRGAQYF. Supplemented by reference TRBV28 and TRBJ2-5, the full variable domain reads DVKVTQSSRYLVKRTGEKVFLECVQDMDHENMFWYRQDPGLGLRLIYFSYDVKMKEKGDIPEGYSVSREKKERFSLILESASTNQTSMYLCASSRRGAQYFGPGTRLLVL.

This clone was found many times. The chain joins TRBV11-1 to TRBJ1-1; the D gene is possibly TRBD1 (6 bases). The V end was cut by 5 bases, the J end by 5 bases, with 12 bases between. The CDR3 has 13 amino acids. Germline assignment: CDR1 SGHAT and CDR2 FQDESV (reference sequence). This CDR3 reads CASSTQGGTEAFF. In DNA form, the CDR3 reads TGTGCCAGCAGCACACAGGGAGGAACTGAAGCTTTCTTT.